The present T cell receptor (beta chain) was sequenced within a study of shared clonotypes between healthy human individuals (TCRdb year 2020). In terms of the full investigation: Two women and three men aged 18 to 49 years were included in the cohort. For each donor, CD4 naive and CD4 memory were each run on three plates, CD8 naive on two plates, and CD8 memory on one plate. Blood TCR repertoires of a handful of healthy adults were deeply sequenced to estimate repertoire size and the extent of clonotype sharing between individuals. To increase sequencing depth and limit assay-specific biases, TCR repertoire library preparation and sequencing were carried out by different laboratories using diverse techniques. Between about 0.85 and 9.5 billion PBMCs per donor were obtained by leukapheresis.

The germline V gene yields MGHDK for CDR1 and SYGVNS for CDR2. V is shortened by 3 bases, J by 2 bases, and the region joining them spans 13 bases. Measured from the cysteine to the phenylalanine, the CDR3 is 16 residues long. Only the CDR3 region is kept as DNA, spanning 48 bases read in frame from base 1. The donors were healthy, HIV-negative adults with no recently reported acute infections or vaccinations. Only Caucasian adults living in Nashville, Tennessee, USA were represented among the donors. CD4+ T cells were enriched through magnetic negative selection, after which naive cells were positively selected on CD45RA and the remaining negative fraction served as the memory subset. After blood collection by leukapheresis, PBMCs were isolated using Ficoll-Histopaque density gradient centrifugation and then cryopreserved in the vapor phase of liquid nitrogen. Analytical flow cytometry was used to check the purity and quantity of each magnetically sorted T cell population. Each sorted fraction had its genomic DNA isolated and then quantified by UV absorbance on a Nanodrop 2000c.

Using the deep immunoSEQ assay, TCR CDR3 regions were amplified from genomic DNA by multiplex PCR. Extracted genomic DNA from each cell subset was spread evenly across all wells of several immunoSEQ 96-well plates, with each plate serving as a replicate. For sorted subsets, approximately 210 ng genomic DNA, equal to approximately 30,000 T cell genomes, was loaded into each replicate PCR. Purified libraries were measured with a Qubit 3.0 fluorometer, size-checked on a Bioanalyzer 2100, and measured again with the KAPA Library Quantification kit. Every immunoSEQ 96-well plate was sequenced on a dedicated single-read 150-cycle Illumina NextSeq 550 flow cell. In the paper's pipeline: Because the immunoSEQ output included only junctional sequences and no quality scores, the filtering could not be the same as the filtering used for full-length reads. To assign V/J genes and CDR3, sequences were annotated using PyIR, a Python wrapper for IgBLAST v1.9, with IMGT germline references. Reads with weak V/J assignments (E-value above 1e-6), missing CDR3, stop codons, out-of-frame junctions, or ambiguous translated residues were removed. V3J clonotypes were defined as sequences sharing an identical inferred V gene, J gene, and CDR3 amino acid sequence. Percentage overlap between repertoires was calculated by dividing the number of shared unique clonotypes by the size of the smaller repertoire. Repertoire richness was assessed with RTK rarefaction, the Chao1 estimator, and Recon v2.1 estimates of unobserved clonotypes. Generation probabilities were computed with OLGA for all TCRbeta clonotypes obtained by the gDNA method from several donors. In TCRdb, the immuneACCESS table is reduced to in-frame sequences with V and J assigned. These tables do not hold every clone; where another copy was compared, an unresolved V gene accounts for under half, and the others remain unexplained. V and J calls plus clone size are reproduced from that table; the DNA served to infer D and trimming. The sample table records 1 million to 1.3 million clones; more than 75% of these occur just once. The ten largest make up 0.5% to 0.65% of the sample.

Broader findings and caveats from the paper: About 4.5% of naive CD4, roughly 3.5% of naive CD8, 2.3% of memory CD4, and 0.4% of memory CD8 clonotypes were shared across several donors. Compared with non-shared clonotypes, clonotypes shared by all four sorted-subset donors had higher generation probabilities. Because the study included only a small number of donors, the genetic and exposure-history diversity represented was limited. Estimated clonotype richness was generally larger for naive than for memory subsets. Pairwise subsampling led to the expectation that sequencing depth would affect the degree of clonotype sharing among donors. Rarefaction of sorted-subset datasets indicated incomplete sequencing despite the large sequencing depth. Sampling was restricted to blood, and TCR repertoires in tissue are likely to differ from TCR repertoires in blood.

This clone was picked up a small number of times. The antigen it binds to is not known. One base away there is no much larger clone; base qualities are not given. The sequence was obtained from a man between 18 and 35 years old in good health. Some clones in this sample may be carry-over from other donors' samples. Sequencing input: memory CD4+ T cells from PBMCs. According to the study, the label for this sample's cell subset or site signals: CD45RA-negative fraction. Here the chain combines TRBV25-1 and TRBJ2-2; the D gene is perhaps TRBD1, on 5 matching bases. This receptor carries the CDR3 CASSDTAGANTGELFF. The nucleotide sequence reads TGTGCCAGCAGTGATACCGCTGGGGCCAACACCGGGGAGCTGTTTTTT. Full variable domain (CDR3 extended with the reference TRBV25-1 and TRBJ2-2 proteins): EADIYQTPRYLVIGTGKKITLECSQTMGHDKMYWYQQDPGMELHLIHYSYGVNSTEKGDLSSESTVSRIRTEHFPLTLESARPSHTSQYLCASSDTAGANTGELFFGEGSRLTVL.